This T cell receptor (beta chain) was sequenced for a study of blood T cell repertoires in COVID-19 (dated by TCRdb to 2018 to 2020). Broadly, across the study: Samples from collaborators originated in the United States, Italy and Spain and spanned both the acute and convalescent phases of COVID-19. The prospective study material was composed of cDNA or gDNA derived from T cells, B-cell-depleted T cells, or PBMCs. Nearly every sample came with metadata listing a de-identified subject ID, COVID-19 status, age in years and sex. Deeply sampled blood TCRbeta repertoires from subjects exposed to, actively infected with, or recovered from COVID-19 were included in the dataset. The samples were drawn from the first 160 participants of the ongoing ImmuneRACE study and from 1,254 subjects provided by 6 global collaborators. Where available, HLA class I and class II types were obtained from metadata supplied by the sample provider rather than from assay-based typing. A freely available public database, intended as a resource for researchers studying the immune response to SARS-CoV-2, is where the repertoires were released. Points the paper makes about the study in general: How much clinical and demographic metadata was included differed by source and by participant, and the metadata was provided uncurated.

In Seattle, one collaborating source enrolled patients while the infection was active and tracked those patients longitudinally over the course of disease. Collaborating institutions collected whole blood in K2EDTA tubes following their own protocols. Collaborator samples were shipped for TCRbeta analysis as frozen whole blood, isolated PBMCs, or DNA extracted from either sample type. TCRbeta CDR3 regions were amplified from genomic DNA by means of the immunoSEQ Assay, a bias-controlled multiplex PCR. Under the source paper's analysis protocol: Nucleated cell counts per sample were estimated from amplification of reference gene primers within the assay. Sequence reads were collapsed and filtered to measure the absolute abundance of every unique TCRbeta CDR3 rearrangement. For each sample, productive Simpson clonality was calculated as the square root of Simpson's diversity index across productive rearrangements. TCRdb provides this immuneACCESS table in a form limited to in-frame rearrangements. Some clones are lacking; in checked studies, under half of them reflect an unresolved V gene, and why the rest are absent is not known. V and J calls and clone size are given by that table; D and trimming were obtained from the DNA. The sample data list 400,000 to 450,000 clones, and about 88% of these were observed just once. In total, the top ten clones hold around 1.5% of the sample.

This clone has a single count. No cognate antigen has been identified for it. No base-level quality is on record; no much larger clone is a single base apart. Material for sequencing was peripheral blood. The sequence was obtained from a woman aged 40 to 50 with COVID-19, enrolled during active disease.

The CDR3 protein is CASSFTEGLAKNIQYF. The nucleotide sequence is given as TGCGCCAGCAGCTTTACAGAGGGCCTGGCCAAAAACATTCAGTACTTC. The rearrangement combines TRBV5-1 with TRBJ2-4, with TRBD2 perhaps the D gene, on 5 matching bases. A distance of 13 bases separates the germline ends of V and J, which lose 2 bases and 1 base respectively. According to the germline V gene, CDR1 reads SGHRS and CDR2 reads YFSETQ. The CDR3 goes from the cysteine to the phenylalanine over 16 residues. The kept DNA is CDR3 alone, 48 bases in frame from the first base. Extended through the reference TRBV5-1 and TRBJ2-4 proteins, this CDR3 yields the full variable domain: KAGVTQTPRYLIKTRGQQVTLSCSPISGHRSVSWYQQTPGQGLQFLFEYFSETQRNKGNFPGRFSGRQFSNSRSEMNVSTLELGDSALYLCASSFTEGLAKNIQYFGAGTRLSVL.